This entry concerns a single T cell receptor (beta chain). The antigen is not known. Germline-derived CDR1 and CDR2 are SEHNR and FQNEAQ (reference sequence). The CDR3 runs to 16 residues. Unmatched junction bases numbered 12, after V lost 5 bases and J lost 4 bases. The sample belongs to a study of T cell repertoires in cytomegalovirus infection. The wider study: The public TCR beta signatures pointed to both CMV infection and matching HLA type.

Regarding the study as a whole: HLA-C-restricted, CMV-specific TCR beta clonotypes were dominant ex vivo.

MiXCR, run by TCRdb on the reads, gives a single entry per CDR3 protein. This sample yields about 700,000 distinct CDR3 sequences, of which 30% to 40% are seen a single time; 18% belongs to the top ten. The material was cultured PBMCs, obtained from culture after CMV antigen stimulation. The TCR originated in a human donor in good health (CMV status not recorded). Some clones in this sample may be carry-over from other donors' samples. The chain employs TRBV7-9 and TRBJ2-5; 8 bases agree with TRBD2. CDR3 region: CASSPAGGGPLETQYF. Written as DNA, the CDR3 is TGTGCCAGCAGCCCCGCCGGGGGGGGGCCGTTAGAGACCCAGTACTTC. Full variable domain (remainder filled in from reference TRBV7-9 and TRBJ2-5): DTGVSQNPRHKITKRGQNVTFRCDPISEHNRLYWYRQTLGQGPEFLTYFQNEAQLEKSRLLSDRFSAERPKGSFSTLEIQRTEQGDSAMYLCASSPAGGGPLETQYFGPGTRLLVL.